Below are 2 T cell receptor beta chains sequenced from a single sample in a study of T cell responses to AZD1222 COVID-19 vaccine. The table came from immunoSEQ multiplex PCR; TCRdb's copy has only in-frame clones and leaves some out. The sample shows about 120,000 clones, about 83% of them seen only once. The sequences come from peripheral blood, collected on day 0 of AZD1222 vaccination. These receptors were collected from an adult in good health.

This rearrangement joins TRBV7-2 to TRBJ2-7; possibly TRBD1 for D (6 bases). Germline assignment: CDR1 SGHTA and CDR2 FQGNSA. Trimming shortened V by 2 bases and J by 5 bases, and 10 bases separated the two germline ends. There are 13 residues in the CDR3. CDR3: CASSLRTANEQYF. The CDR3 coding sequence is TGTGCCAGCAGCTTAAGGACAGCGAACGAGCAGTACTTC.

The rearrangement uses TRBV3-1 (or the pseudogene TRBV3-2) and TRBJ1-2, with a possible D match to TRBD1 (5 bases). V lost 0 bases, J lost 7 bases, and 12 bases lay in between. The germline CDR1 and CDR2 sequences are LGHDT and YNNKEL (reference sequence). The CDR3 loop spans 14 amino acids. The CDR3 DNA sequence: TGTGCCAGCAGCCAAGACACCGTGGGGGGTGGCTACACCTTC. It codes for CASSQDTVGGGYTF.